This T cell receptor (beta chain) stems from a study of regulatory T cells in long-lasting Graves disease (TCRdb year 2021). Context from the whole study: Persistent Graves' disease was defined as persistently positive TSH receptor autoantibodies together with antithyroid drug treatment for over 5 years. Patients with persistent Graves' disease were compared with patients with newly diagnosed Graves' disease using TCR sequencing and RNA sequencing of peripheral blood. In the clinical cohort, patients with persistent Graves' disease had used antithyroid drugs for an average of about 10 years. The study took place in China and was registered as a clinical trial. A total of around 35 samples were covered by TCR sequencing, comprising some 13 persistent and around 20 newly diagnosed Graves' disease patients.

Taken from cysteine to phenylalanine, the CDR3 has 14 residues. Kept here is only the CDR3 DNA, which spans 42 bases and is read in frame from base 1. Relative to germline, V is 6 bases shorter and J is 6 bases shorter, with 12 bases between their ends. The library was obtained by multiplex PCR. Data came from an Illumina HiSeq 4000. To build TCR beta libraries, CDR3 regions were amplified by Arm-PCR using iRepertoire HTBI primers. Before sequencing, the PCR products underwent gel purification. Per the authors' processing: Across samples, 55 to 80 TRBV and 13 to 15 TRBJ segments were identified and used for gene usage analysis of CDR3 amino acid clonotypes. COPE and FqMerger were used to merge filtered high-quality paired reads into contigs. Contigs were aligned with BLAST to IMGT TRBV, TRBD and TRBJ reference genes, and CDR3 was defined per IMGT. Any clonotype with a frequency above 0.1% was counted as a highly expanded clone. Shannon entropy was used to measure repertoire diversity, and the Gini coefficient was used to measure V-J evenness. Public clonotypes were defined as clonotypes shared by more than one individual. TCRdb reran the public reads through fastp at Q25 and MiXCR, keeping productive beta chains. Entries are consolidated by CDR3 protein sequence, retaining the most common genes and DNA. These V and J calls derive from TCRdb rather than the authors' analysis. This sample is represented by under 500,000 distinct CDR3 sequences; less than 25% of them were singletons. Of the sample, over 7.5% falls within the top ten clones.

This clonotype was observed at least ten times. Its binding antigen is unknown. There are no base qualities to consult, and no much larger clone falls within one base. The paper's findings and limits, for the study overall: More public clonotypes were shared among persistent patients (roughly 2,900) than among newly diagnosed patients (966). Peripheral blood alone was examined, since thyroid tissue, which constituted the primary lesion, could not be accessed. Sequencing and analysis were restricted to the TCR beta chain. The authors noted that the small sample size was a limitation that may lower accuracy. Preferential use of TRBV28, TRBJ1-2 and TRBJ2-5 was observed in persistent disease, whereas TRBV20-1 and TRBJ2-1 were favored in newly diagnosed disease. Lower TCR Shannon entropy and fewer highly expanded clones were observed in persistent Graves' disease patients than in newly diagnosed patients, which suggested clonal expansion.

This sample's time point label indicates: persistent/refractory GD, antithyroid drugs over 5 years with positive TRAb. For both TCR sequencing and RNA sequencing, RNA was extracted from PBMCs using TRIzol. Graves' disease was diagnosed according to American Thyroid Association guidelines. Patients for the study were recruited at an endocrinology department in Xi'an, China. From each patient, about 8.9 milliliters of peripheral blood was collected into an EDTA anticoagulant tube. Ficoll Paque Plus density gradient separation was used to isolate PBMCs, and no additional T cell sorting was done. RNA quality was checked with an Agilent 2100 Bioanalyzer and agarose gel, and concentration with a NanoDrop 2000.

The input for sequencing was peripheral blood mononuclear cells (PBMCs), taken when the disease was refractory, from a patient treated with antithyroid drugs. This sequence originates from a female donor with Graves disease. The chain employs TRBV12-3 or TRBV12-4 and TRBJ1-6; confidence is insufficient to name the D gene. The sequenced DNA: TGTGCCAGCAGGTCAGCGCCGGGTAATTCACCCCTCCACTTT. This yields the protein CASRSAPGNSPLHF.